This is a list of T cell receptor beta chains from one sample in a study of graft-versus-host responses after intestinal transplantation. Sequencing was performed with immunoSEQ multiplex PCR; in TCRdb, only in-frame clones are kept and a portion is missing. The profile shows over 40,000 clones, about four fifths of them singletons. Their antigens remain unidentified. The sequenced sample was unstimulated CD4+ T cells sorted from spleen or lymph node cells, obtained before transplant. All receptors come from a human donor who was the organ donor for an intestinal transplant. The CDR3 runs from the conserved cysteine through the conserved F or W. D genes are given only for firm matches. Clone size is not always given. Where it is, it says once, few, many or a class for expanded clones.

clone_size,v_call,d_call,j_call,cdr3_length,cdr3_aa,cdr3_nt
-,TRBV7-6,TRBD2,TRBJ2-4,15,CASSLGTSGRNIQYF,TGTGCCAGCAGCTTAGGGACTAGCGGGAGGAACATTCAGTACTTC
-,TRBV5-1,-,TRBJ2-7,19,CASSSTFQGVGTEFHEQYF,TGCGCCAGCAGTTCTACCTTTCAGGGAGTCGGTACGGAATTTCACGAGCAGTACTTC
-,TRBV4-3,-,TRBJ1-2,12,CASSQANYGYTF,TGCGCCAGCAGCCAAGCCAACTATGGCTACACCTTC
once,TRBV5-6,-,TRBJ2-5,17,CASSLAIGVGDQETQYF,TGTGCCAGCAGCTTGGCCATTGGGGTCGGAGATCAAGAGACCCAGTACTTC
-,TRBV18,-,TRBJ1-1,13,CASSPLQNTEAFF,TGTGCCAGCTCACCACTGCAAAACACTGAAGCTTTCTTT
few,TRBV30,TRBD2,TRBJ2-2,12,CAWTGGVGELFF,TGTGCCTGGACGGGGGGAGTCGGGGAGCTGTTTTTT
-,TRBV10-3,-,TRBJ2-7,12,CAISEDSYEQYF,TGTGCCATCAGTGAGGACTCCTACGAGCAGTACTTC
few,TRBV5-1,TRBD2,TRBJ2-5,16,CASSAKTSGVWETQYF,TGCGCCAGCAGCGCCAAGACTAGCGGGGTGTGGGAGACCCAGTACTTC
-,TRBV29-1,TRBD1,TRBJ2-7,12,CSTRDSSYEQYF,TGCAGCACACGGGACAGCTCCTACGAGCAGTACTTC
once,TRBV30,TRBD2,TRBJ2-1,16,CAWSPTTSGPGNEQFF,TGTGCCTGGAGTCCAACGACTAGCGGCCCCGGGAATGAGCAGTTCTTC
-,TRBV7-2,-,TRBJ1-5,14,CASSLARTGQPQHF,TGTGCCAGCAGCTTAGCCAGGACGGGGCAGCCCCAGCATTTT
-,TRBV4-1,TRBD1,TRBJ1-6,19,CASSHPGGDRSSYNSPLHF,TGCGCCAGCAGCCACCCGGGGGGGGACAGGAGCTCCTATAATTCACCCCTCCACTTT
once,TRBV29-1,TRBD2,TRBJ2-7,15,CSVGGLAGSSYEQYF,TGCAGCGTGGGAGGACTAGCGGGAAGCTCCTACGAGCAGTACTTC
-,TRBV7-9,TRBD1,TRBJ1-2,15,CASSPDRGPRYGYTF,TGTGCCAGCAGCCCAGACAGGGGGCCTAGGTATGGCTACACCTTC
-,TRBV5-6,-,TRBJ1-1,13,CASSLVGTVKAFF,TGTGCCAGCAGCTTGGTAGGGACCGTAAAAGCTTTCTTT
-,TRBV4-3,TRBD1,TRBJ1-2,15,CASSQQDNRGDGYTF,TGCGCCAGCAGCCAACAGGACAACAGGGGTGACGGCTACACCTTC
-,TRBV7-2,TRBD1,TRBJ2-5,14,CASSLNRGQETQYF,TGTGCCAGCAGCTTAAACAGGGGGCAAGAGACCCAGTACTTC
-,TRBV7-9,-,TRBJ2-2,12,CASSVSLAELFF,TGTGCCAGCAGCGTAAGCTTGGCGGAGCTGTTTTTT
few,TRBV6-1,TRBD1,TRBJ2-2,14,CASRPGQGGGELFF,TGTGCCAGCAGACCGGGACAGGGGGGCGGGGAGCTGTTTTTT
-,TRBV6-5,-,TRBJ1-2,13,CASSRSGSYGYTF,TGTGCCAGCAGTCGTTCCGGGTCCTATGGCTACACCTTC
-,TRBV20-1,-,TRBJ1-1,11,CSASKGTEAFF,TGCAGTGCTAGTAAAGGGACAGAAGCTTTCTTT
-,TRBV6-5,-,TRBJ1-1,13,CASKVAGNTEAFF,TGTGCCAGCAAAGTCGCAGGGAACACTGAAGCTTTCTTT
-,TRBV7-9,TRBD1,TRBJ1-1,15,CASRLLGQGDTEAFF,TGTGCCAGCAGGCTCCTAGGACAGGGTGACACTGAAGCTTTCTTT
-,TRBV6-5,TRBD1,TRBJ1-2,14,CASSKAGQSYGYTF,TGTGCCAGCAGTAAAGCGGGACAGAGTTATGGCTACACCTTC
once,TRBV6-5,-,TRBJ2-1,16,CASSYISGGGNNEQFF,TGTGCCAGCAGTTACATCTCAGGAGGGGGGAACAATGAGCAGTTCTTC
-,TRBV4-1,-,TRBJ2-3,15,CASSQKRDNTDTQYF,TGCGCCAGCAGCCAAAAAAGGGACAACACAGATACGCAGTATTTT
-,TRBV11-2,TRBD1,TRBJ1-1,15,CASSLSGTGATEAFF,TGTGCCAGCAGCCTCTCCGGGACAGGGGCCACTGAAGCTTTCTTT
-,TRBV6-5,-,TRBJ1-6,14,CASRGSSYNSPLHF,TGTGCCAGCCGGGGGAGCTCCTATAATTCACCCCTCCACTTT
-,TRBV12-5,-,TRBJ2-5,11,CASGSLGAQYF,TGTGCTAGTGGTTCCTTGGGGGCCCAGTACTTC